Here is one TCR beta chain with its context. The antigen is unknown. The source of the sample is a study of cytomegalovirus exposure and HLA in healthy donors. Overall study: The 95 to 150 validation repertoires used the same platform as the roughly 670 first-cohort repertoires, a later analysis reported.

TCRdb keeps only in-frame clones here, not all; method: immunoSEQ multiplex PCR. The sample holds about 200,000 clones, over 80% seen once. Study outcomes and limitations: Investigators reported approximately 150 TCR beta chains as tied to cytomegalovirus.

Trimming shortened V by 3 bases and J by 6 bases, and 13 bases separated the two germline ends. Germline CDR1 reads WSHSY; CDR2 reads SAAADI. The CDR3 loop spans 14 amino acids. The sequenced material came from PBMCs. This chain joins TRBV10-2 and TRBJ2-3; D is undetermined. The TCR comes from a young woman in good health and CMV-seronegative. CDR3 region: CASSETPGIDTQYF. In DNA form, the CDR3 reads TGCGCCAGCAGTGAAACCCCGGGTATTGATACGCAGTATTTT.